This T cell receptor beta chain was recovered during a study of regulatory T cells in long-lasting Graves disease. In the study overall: The definition of persistent Graves' disease was over 5 years of antithyroid drugs with positive TSH receptor antibodies.

Comment on this clonotype: The antigen is unknown.

Overall study results and limits: More public clonotypes were shared by persistent patients (approximately 3,000) than by new patients (about 970).

TCR beta libraries were built with iRepertoire HTBI primers and Arm-PCR of CDR3 regions. Per the study methods: The identification of 60 or so TRBV and 14 TRBJ segments was made across samples. One entry per CDR3 protein, called by TCRdb with MiXCR from the multiplex PCR reads. TCRdb, not the original authors, processed these V and J calls. The table has 500,000 to 800,000 distinct CDR3 sequences, 25% to 35% seen once. Time point of the sample: persistent/refractory GD, antithyroid drugs over 5 years with positive TRAb. TCR sequences were obtained from RNA taken from PBMCs. From an endocrinology department in Xi'an, China, came the patients. The TCR sequence derives from a female donor with Graves disease. The input for sequencing was peripheral blood mononuclear cells (PBMCs), taken when the disease was refractory, from a patient treated with antithyroid drugs.

The CDR3 spells CSVERREESYNEQFF. CDR3 nucleotides: TGCAGCGTTGAAAGGCGGGAGGAGTCCTACAATGAGCAGTTCTTC. The chain employs TRBV29-1 and TRBJ2-1; 8 nucleotides agree with TRBD2. CDR3 length: 15 residues. Trimming at V came to 2 bases and at J to 1 base, leaving 4 bases not matched to a gene. Germline CDR1 and CDR2: SQVTM and ANQGSEA.